This entry lists 27 T cell receptor beta chains sequenced from one sample in a study of blood T cells in healthy people across ages. A second PCR of about 7 to 12 cycles used a sample-barcoded 5' primer and a J-beta primer mix. MiXCR, run by TCRdb on the 5' RACE reads, gives a single entry per CDR3 protein. The repertoire consists of about 1.8 million distinct CDR3 sequences, with around half occurring once and the leading ten covering around 2.1%. Sequenced: blood. These receptors all come from a woman in her forties in good health.

V gene TRBV5-6 combines with J gene TRBJ2-3; the D gene is possibly TRBD2 (6 bases). There are 16 residues in the CDR3. Looked up from germline, CDR1 is SGHDT and CDR2 is YYEEEE. Trimming left V 4 bases short and J 0 bases short, with 15 bases between. For the CDR3, the DNA is TGTGCCAGCAGCCGCGCGGTGCGGGACAGCACAGATACGCAGTATTTT. Translating it yields CASSRAVRDSTDTQYF.

V gene TRBV29-1 combines with J gene TRBJ2-3; TRBD2 matches 10 bases. This CDR3 spans 17 amino acids. CDR1 is SQVTM, CDR2 ANQGSEA, per germline. V lost 0 bases, J lost 0 bases, and 6 bases stayed unmatched. The CDR3: CSVEDSSGGASTDTQYF. The DNA of the CDR3 is TGCAGCGTTGAAGATTCGAGCGGGGGGGCAAGCACAGATACGCAGTATTTT.

This chain connects TRBV6-2 or TRBV6-3 to TRBJ2-7; no firm D call. Germline CDR1 is MNHEY and CDR2 is SVGEGT. The CDR3 spans 17 residues. V gave up 2 bases and J gave up 3 bases, with 20 bases separating them. The chain's CDR3 is CASSYVESQSTHYEQYF. CDR3 sequence (DNA): TGTGCCAGCAGTTACGTCGAGTCGCAATCTACCCACTACGAGCAGTACTTC.

The V gene is TRBV29-1, the J gene TRBJ1-4; D call uncertain. With 3 bases removed from V and 7 bases from J, the gap between germline ends came to 6 bases. The germline V gene has CDR1 SQVTM and CDR2 ANQGSEA. CDR3 length: 11 residues. In nucleotides, the CDR3 is TGCAGCGTTGACTCGGCTGAAAAACTGTTTTTT. As protein: CSVDSAEKLFF. Drawing the rest from reference TRBV29-1 and TRBJ1-4, the complete variable domain is SAVISQKPSRDICQRGTSLTIQCQVDSQVTMMFWYRQQPGQSLTLIATANQGSEATYESGFVIDKFPISRPNLTFSTLTVSNMSPEDSSIYLCSVDSAEKLFFGSGTQLSVL.

The rearrangement uses TRBV7-6 and TRBJ2-3; 14 nucleotides align to TRBD2. This CDR3 has 19 amino acids. Germline CDR1 SGHVS, CDR2 FNYEAQ. Germline trimming cut 5 bases from V and 3 bases from J; bases unmatched to any gene: 13. This chain's CDR3 is CASSPYPGLAGGTTDTQYF. DNA of the CDR3: TGTGCCAGCAGCCCCTACCCTGGACTAGCGGGGGGTACGACAGATACGCAGTATTTT.

The chain combines TRBV7-2 with TRBJ1-2; possible D gene TRBD1, 6 bases. This CDR3 is 15 amino acids long. The germline CDR1 and CDR2 sequences are SGHTA and FQGNSA. Trimming removed 5 bases from V and 6 bases from J, with 19 bases in between. CDR3 amino acids: CASSTGRGARNGYTF. In DNA form, the CDR3 reads TGTGCCAGCAGCACCGGAAGGGGGGCGAGAAATGGCTACACCTTC.

The V call is TRBV7-2, the J call TRBJ2-5; 7 nucleotides agree with TRBD1. The CDR3 runs 14 residues. V lost 1 base to trimming and J lost 7 bases; unmatched junction nucleotides: 6. Germline V lookup: CDR1 SGHTA, CDR2 FQGNSA. The CDR3 DNA reads TGTGCCAGCAGCTTAGGGACAGGACCCCGGACCCAGTACTTC. Protein sequence: CASSLGTGPRTQYF.

The chain uses TRBV5-1 and TRBJ2-5; 8 bases line up with TRBD2. The end of the DNA is better explained by TRBJ2-7, so the J call may be wrong. The germline CDR1 and CDR2 sequences are SGHRS and YFSETQ. The CDR3 sequence is 15 residues long. Here the CDR3 reads CASSRTTGGVYEQYF. The CDR3 DNA sequence: TGCGCCAGCAGCCGCACTACCGGGGGGGTCTACGAGCAGTACTTC.

The chain is built from TRBV29-1 and TRBJ2-5, with D possibly being TRBD1 (6 bases). CDR3 length equals 12 residues. CDR1 is SQVTM, CDR2 ANQGSEA, per germline. Deletions cut 4 bases from V and 11 bases from J, with 17 bases between. The CDR3 is CSVGGPKGEQYF. CDR3 coding DNA: TGCAGCGTTGGAGGACCCAAGGGGGAGCAGTACTTC.

The gene calls are TRBV27 and TRBJ2-5, with 13 nucleotides matching TRBD2. This CDR3 spans 18 amino acids. V was clipped by 5 bases and J by 4 bases; unmatched bases: 13. Germline values: CDR1 MNHEY, CDR2 SMNVEV (reference sequence). The CDR3 loop reads CASSTTSGGLHPRETQYF. The CDR3 bases are TGTGCCAGCAGTACGACTAGCGGGGGGCTCCACCCCAGAGAGACCCAGTACTTC.

The rearrangement joins TRBV29-1 to TRBJ2-5; maybe TRBD1 (6 bases). The CDR3 contains 12 residues. V was clipped by 8 bases and J by 1 base, with 11 bases between them. Germline-derived CDR1 and CDR2 are SQVTM and ANQGSEA. CDR3 nucleotides: TGCAGCTTCTGGACAGTCCAAGAGACCCAGTACTTC. It translates to CSFWTVQETQYF.

Only one count was recorded for this clonotype. V usage is TRBV5-1 and J usage is TRBJ1-2; TRBD1 is a possible D gene (6 bases). V shed 3 bases and J shed 3 bases, with 12 bases lying between them. In germline, CDR1 is SGHRS, CDR2 YFSETQ. This CDR3 is built from 14 residues. The CDR3 loop is CASSSEQGDYGYTF. The CDR3 DNA reads as TGCGCCAGCAGCTCCGAACAGGGAGACTATGGCTACACCTTC. The full variable domain, its missing parts supplied by reference TRBV5-1 and TRBJ1-2, is KAGVTQTPRYLIKTRGQQVTLSCSPISGHRSVSWYQQTPGQGLQFLFEYFSETQRNKGNFPGRFSGRQFSNSRSEMNVSTLELGDSALYLCASSSEQGDYGYTFGSGTRLTVV.

There are a few counts of this clonotype. The CDR3 sequence: CASSYSLSGVSSYEQYF. In DNA, the CDR3 is TGTGCCAGCAGTTACTCGTTGTCGGGGGTGAGCTCCTACGAGCAGTACTTC. The chain couples TRBV6-5 to TRBJ2-7; D may be TRBD2 (6 bases). The V gene lost 0 bases and the J gene lost 0 bases, with 15 bases spanning the gap. CDR3 length: 17 residues. Germline V gives CDR1 MNHEY, CDR2 SVGAGI.

In its sample, this clonotype was seen a few times. V is TRBV6-1 and J is TRBJ1-6, with TRBD1 identical over 8 bases. The CDR3 is made up of 15 amino acids. V shed 7 bases and J 7 bases; nucleotides not matched to a gene: 9. The germline CDR1 and CDR2 sequences are MNHNS and SASEGT. Here the CDR3 reads CASIIPGGRNSPLHF. CDR3 nucleotides: TGTGCCAGCATTATCCCAGGGGGCAGGAATTCACCCCTCCACTTT.

DNA for the CDR3: TGTGCCAGCAGCTTAGTTACGGGGTATAATGAAAAACTGTTTTTT. Its translation is CASSLVTGYNEKLFF. This chain uses TRBV7-9 with TRBJ1-4; no definite D call. The ends were cut back, 1 base at V and 4 bases at J, with 10 bases in the middle. CDR3 size: 15 residues. Germline CDR1 SEHNR, CDR2 FQNEAQ (reference sequence).

The J gene is TRBJ2-1, the V gene TRBV21-1. TRBV21-1 is reported as a pseudogene. CDR3 length equals 16 residues. The CDR3 DNA is TGTGCCAGCAGCAAAGTCGCGGACGGCCCCTACAATGAGCAGTTCTTC. This encodes CASSKVADGPYNEQFF.

The V call is TRBV27, the J call TRBJ2-4, with D possibly being TRBD1 (5 bases). The ends were cut back, 5 bases at V and 13 bases at J, with 27 bases in the middle. Germline V lookup: CDR1 MNHEY, CDR2 SMNVEV (reference sequence). The CDR3 consists of 16 residues. In DNA, the CDR3 is TGTGCCAGCAGTGACGACCCAGGGTTGAGGCTTATTGGGCAGTACTTC. It encodes CASSDDPGLRLIGQYF.

With regard to this clonotype: One end of the junction varies from germline; a read error may be responsible. The V gene is TRBV3-1, the J gene TRBJ1-1, with 7 bases fitting TRBD1. CDR1 LGHDT and CDR2 YNNKEL come from the germline V gene (reference sequence). The CDR3 runs to 16 residues. Here the CDR3 DNA reads TGTGCTAGCAGCCAAGCCCTGGGACAGAGCCACACTGAAGCTTTCTTT. Encoded protein: CASSQALGQSHTEAFF.

The chain joins TRBV6-2 or TRBV6-3 to TRBJ2-7; D may be TRBD2 (6 bases). CDR3 length equals 15 residues. Germline V gene data show CDR1 as MNHEY and CDR2 as SVGEGT. The V and J ends lost 6 bases and 0 bases respectively, with 15 bases between them. CDR3 DNA sequence: TGTGCCAGCAGCCACACTCGGGGGAGCTCCTACGAGCAGTACTTC. Protein sequence: CASSHTRGSSYEQYF.

At least ten counts were recorded for this clonotype. The rearrangement links TRBV13 to TRBJ2-5; a weak D match, TRBD1 (6 bases). The germline CDR1 and CDR2 sequences are PRHDT and FYEKMQ (reference sequence). The CDR3 sequence is 14 residues long. V lost 0 bases and J 5 bases, leaving 10 bases between the germline ends. The DNA for the CDR3 is TGTGCCAGCAGCTTAGGCGGGACACCCGAGACCCAGTACTTC. It is translated as CASSLGGTPETQYF.

This clonotype was detected only a few times. The chain carries TRBV27 and TRBJ2-3; 8 positions match TRBD2. Germline V gene lookup returns CDR1 MNHEY and CDR2 SMNVEV (reference sequence). The CDR3 sequence is 15 residues long. V lost 5 bases and J lost 2; bases outside the gene matches: 6. CDR3 sequence: CASSVRGGDTDTQYF. CDR3 bases: TGTGCCAGCAGTGTACGGGGGGGGGACACAGATACGCAGTATTTT.

The chain employs TRBV6-5 and TRBJ1-1; possibly TRBD1 for D (5 bases). The CDR3 runs 14 residues. Between the trimmed V and J ends, which lost 4 bases and 3 bases, there was a span of 12 bases. CDR1 is MNHEY, CDR2 SVGAGI, per germline. CDR3 coding DNA: TGTGCCAGCAGTTCACGGGACGGATACACTGAAGCTTTCTTT. Its protein product is CASSSRDGYTEAFF.

V usage is TRBV21-1 and J usage is TRBJ1-2; the D segment call TRBD1 is taken from the table without a DNA check. TRBV21-1 is described as a pseudogene. The CDR3 spans 17 residues. CDR3 nucleotide sequence: TGTGCCAGCAGCAAACGGGACGGGGTTCCTATTGACTATGGCTACACCTTC. Translated: CASSKRDGVPIDYGYTF.

This clonotype was counted a few times. This chain connects TRBV20-1 to TRBJ1-2, with 7 nucleotides matching TRBD1. With 7 bases clipped from V and 3 bases from J, the junction kept 5 bases outside the gene matches. CDR3 length: 12 residues. The germline gives CDR1 DFQATT, CDR2 SNEGSKA (reference sequence). Written as DNA, the CDR3 is TGCAGTGTTCCAGACAGGGACTATGGCTACACCTTC. It specifies CSVPDRDYGYTF.

Concerning this clonotype: It may be a read error: a sequence one base away is much more abundant. The CDR3 DNA is TGTGTCAGCAGCGTAGGTGATCCGAACCAAGAGACCCAGTACTTC. Translated: CVSSVGDPNQETQYF. The chain links TRBV9 to TRBJ2-5; D gene ambiguous. CDR3 size: 15 residues. The germline CDR1 and CDR2 sequences are SGDLS and YYNGEE. Using reference TRBV9 and TRBJ2-5 for the parts outside the CDR3, the full variable domain is DSGVTQTPKHLITATGQRVTLRCSPRSGDLSVYWYQQSLDQGLQFLIQYYNGEERAKGNILERFSAQQFPDLHSELNLSSLELGDSALYFCVSSVGDPNQETQYFGPGTRLLVL.

The chain is built from TRBV6-5 and TRBJ2-7; 8 bases fit TRBD2. This CDR3 contains 15 residues. Germline values: CDR1 MNHEY, CDR2 SVGAGI. J gave up 3 bases and V 0 bases, and 4 bases lay outside the gene matches. The CDR3 region is CASSYSRLAFYEQYF. The DNA for the CDR3 is TGTGCCAGCAGTTACTCGAGACTAGCGTTCTACGAGCAGTACTTC.

This chain joins TRBV6-6 and TRBJ2-3; no clear D. With 1 base removed from V and 2 bases from J, the gap between germline ends came to 4 bases. This CDR3 is 13 amino acids long. Per germline, CDR1 MNHNY and CDR2 SVGAGI (reference sequence). The DNA of the CDR3 is TGTGCCAGCAGTTACTTGTACACAGATACGCAGTATTTT. As protein: CASSYLYTDTQYF.